The following is a T cell receptor (beta chain) sequence with its context. This entry belongs to a study of blood T cell repertoires in COVID-19. Turning to the study itself: Collection of acute and convalescent COVID-19 samples took place in the United States, Italy and Spain. T cells, B-cell-depleted T cells, or PBMCs provided the cDNA or gDNA that served as material.

The CDR3 is 11 residues long. The V end was cut by 5 bases, the J end by 8 bases, with 9 bases between. Per the germline V gene, CDR1 is MDHEN and CDR2 is SYDVKM. In the source study's methods: Estimation of nucleated cell counts was performed using reference gene primer amplification. Sequencing was performed with immunoSEQ multiplex PCR; in TCRdb, only in-frame clones are kept and a portion is missing. D and trimming were read from the DNA, whereas the V and J calls and clone size are those reported in that table. This sample yields about 200,000 clones, of which around nine tenths are seen a single time; approximately 6.2% belongs to the top ten.

Material for sequencing was peripheral blood. This TCR was sampled from a man aged 60-69 years who had recovered from COVID-19. The chain joins TRBV28 to TRBJ1-1; the D gene is possibly TRBD1 (5 bases). Written as DNA, the CDR3 is TGTGCCAGCAGTCCTAACAGGGAAGCTTTCTTT. Translating gives CASSPNREAFF.